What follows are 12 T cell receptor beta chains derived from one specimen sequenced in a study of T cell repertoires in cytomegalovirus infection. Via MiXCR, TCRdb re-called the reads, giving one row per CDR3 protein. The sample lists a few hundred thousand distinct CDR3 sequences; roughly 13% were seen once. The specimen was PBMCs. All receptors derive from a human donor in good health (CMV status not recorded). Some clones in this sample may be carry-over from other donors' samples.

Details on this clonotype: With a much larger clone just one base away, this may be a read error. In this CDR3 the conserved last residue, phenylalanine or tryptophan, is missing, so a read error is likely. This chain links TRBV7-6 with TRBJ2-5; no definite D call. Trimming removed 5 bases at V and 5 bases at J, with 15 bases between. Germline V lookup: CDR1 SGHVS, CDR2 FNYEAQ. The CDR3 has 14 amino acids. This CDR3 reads CASSISLGGETQYS. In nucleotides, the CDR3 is TGTGCCAGCAGCATTAGCCTGGGTGGGGAGACCCAGTACTCC.

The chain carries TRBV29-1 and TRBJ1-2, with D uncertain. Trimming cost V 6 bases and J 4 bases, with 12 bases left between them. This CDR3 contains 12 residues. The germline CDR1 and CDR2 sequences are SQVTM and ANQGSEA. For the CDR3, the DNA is TGCAGCGTACCCCCTGGATTCTATGGCTACACCTTC. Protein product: CSVPPGFYGYTF.

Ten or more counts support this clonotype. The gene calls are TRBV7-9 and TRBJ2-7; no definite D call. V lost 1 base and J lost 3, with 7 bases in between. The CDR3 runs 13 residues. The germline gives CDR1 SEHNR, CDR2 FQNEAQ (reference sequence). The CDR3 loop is CASSLDTDYEQYF. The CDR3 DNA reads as TGTGCCAGCAGCTTAGACACAGACTACGAGCAGTACTTC. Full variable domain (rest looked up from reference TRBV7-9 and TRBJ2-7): DTGVSQNPRHKITKRGQNVTFRCDPISEHNRLYWYRQTLGQGPEFLTYFQNEAQLEKSRLLSDRFSAERPKGSFSTLEIQRTEQGDSAMYLCASSLDTDYEQYFGPGTRLTVT.

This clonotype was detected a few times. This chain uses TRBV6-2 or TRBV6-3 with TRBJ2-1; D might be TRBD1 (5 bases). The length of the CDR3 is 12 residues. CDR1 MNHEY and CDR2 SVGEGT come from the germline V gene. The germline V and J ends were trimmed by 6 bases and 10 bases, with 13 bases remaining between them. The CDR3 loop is CASSQGIGEQFF. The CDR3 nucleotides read TGTGCCAGCAGCCAGGGAATCGGGGAGCAGTTCTTC.

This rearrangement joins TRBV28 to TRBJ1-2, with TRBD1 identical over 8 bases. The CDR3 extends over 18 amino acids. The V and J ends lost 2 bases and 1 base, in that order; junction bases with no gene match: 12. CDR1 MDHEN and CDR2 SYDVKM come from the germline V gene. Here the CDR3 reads CASSLPPWTGQINYGYTF. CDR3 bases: TGTGCCAGCAGTTTACCCCCTTGGACAGGGCAAATTAACTATGGCTACACCTTC.

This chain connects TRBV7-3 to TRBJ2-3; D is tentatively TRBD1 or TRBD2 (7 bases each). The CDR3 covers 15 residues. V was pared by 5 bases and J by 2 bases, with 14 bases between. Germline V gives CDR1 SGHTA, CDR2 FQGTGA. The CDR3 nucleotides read TGTGCCAGCAGCCGCCAGGGGGGGATCACAGATACGCAGTATTTT. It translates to CASSRQGGITDTQYF.

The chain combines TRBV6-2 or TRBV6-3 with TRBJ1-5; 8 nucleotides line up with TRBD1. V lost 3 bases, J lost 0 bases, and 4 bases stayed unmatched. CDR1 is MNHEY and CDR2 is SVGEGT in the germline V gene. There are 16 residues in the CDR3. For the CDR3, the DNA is TGTGCCAGCAGTTATGAACAGGGGGATAGCAATCAGCCCCAGCATTTT. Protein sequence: CASSYEQGDSNQPQHF.

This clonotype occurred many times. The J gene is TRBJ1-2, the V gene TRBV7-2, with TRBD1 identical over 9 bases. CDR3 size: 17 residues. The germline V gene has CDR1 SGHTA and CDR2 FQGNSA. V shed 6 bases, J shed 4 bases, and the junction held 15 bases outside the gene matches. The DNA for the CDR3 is TGTGCCAGCAGTTTACTCGGACAGGGGACCTTGGGCTATGGCTACACCTTC. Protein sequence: CASSLLGQGTLGYGYTF.

CDR3 DNA: TGCGCCAGCAGACCCGGGACAGGCAACTCCTACGAGCAGTACTTC. Amino acids: CASRPGTGNSYEQYF. The chain joins TRBV5-1 to TRBJ2-7; 8 bases are a match to TRBD1. The ends lost 5 bases at V and 0 bases at J; junction bases unmatched: 7. The CDR3 contains 15 residues. The V gene's germline CDR1 is SGHRS and CDR2 YFSETQ. The variable domain in full, with the rest retrieved from reference TRBV5-1 and TRBJ2-7, is KAGVTQTPRYLIKTRGQQVTLSCSPISGHRSVSWYQQTPGQGLQFLFEYFSETQRNKGNFPGRFSGRQFSNSRSEMNVSTLELGDSALYLCASRPGTGNSYEQYFGPGTRLTVT.

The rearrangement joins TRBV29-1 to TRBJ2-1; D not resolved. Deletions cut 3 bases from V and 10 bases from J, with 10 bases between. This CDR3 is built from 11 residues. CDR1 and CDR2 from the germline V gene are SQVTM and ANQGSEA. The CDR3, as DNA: TGCAGCGTTGAGCTCCGAGCGGAGCAGTTCTTC. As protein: CSVELRAEQFF.

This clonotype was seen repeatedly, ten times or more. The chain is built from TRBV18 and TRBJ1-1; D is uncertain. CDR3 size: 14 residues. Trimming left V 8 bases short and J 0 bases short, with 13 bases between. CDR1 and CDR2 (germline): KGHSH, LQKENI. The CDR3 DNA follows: TGTGCCAGCCACGGGGAGGGCGTGAACACTGAAGCTTTCTTT. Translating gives CASHGEGVNTEAFF.

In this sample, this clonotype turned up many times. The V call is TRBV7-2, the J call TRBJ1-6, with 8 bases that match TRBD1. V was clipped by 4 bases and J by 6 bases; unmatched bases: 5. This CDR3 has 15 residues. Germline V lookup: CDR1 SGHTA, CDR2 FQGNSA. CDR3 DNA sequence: TGTGCCAGCAGCTCCCTTGGACAGGGTAATTCACCCCTCCACTTT. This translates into CASSSLGQGNSPLHF.